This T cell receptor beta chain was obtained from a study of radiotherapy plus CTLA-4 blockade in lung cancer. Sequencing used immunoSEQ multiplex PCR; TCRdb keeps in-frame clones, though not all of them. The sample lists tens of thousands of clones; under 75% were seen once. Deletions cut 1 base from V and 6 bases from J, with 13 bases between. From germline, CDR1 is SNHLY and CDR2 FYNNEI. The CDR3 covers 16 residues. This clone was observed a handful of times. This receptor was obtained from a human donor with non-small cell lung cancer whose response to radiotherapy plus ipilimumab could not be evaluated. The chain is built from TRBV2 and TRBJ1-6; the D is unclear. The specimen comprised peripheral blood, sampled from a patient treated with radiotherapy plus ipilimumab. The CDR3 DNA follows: TGTGCCAGCAGTGAAGTGGGTTTCGAGGTTAATTCACCCCTCCACTTT. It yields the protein CASSEVGFEVNSPLHF.